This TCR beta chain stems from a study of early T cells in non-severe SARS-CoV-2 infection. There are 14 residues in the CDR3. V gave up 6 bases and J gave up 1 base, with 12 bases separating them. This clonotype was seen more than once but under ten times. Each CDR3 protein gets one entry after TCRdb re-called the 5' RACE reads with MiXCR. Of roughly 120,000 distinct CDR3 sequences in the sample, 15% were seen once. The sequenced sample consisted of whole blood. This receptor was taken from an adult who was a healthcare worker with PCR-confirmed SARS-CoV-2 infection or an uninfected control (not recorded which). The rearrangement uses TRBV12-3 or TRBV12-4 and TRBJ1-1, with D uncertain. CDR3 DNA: TGTGCCAGCAGGCCAAACGCAGGGAACACTGAAGCTTTCTTT. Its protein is CASRPNAGNTEAFF.